The 11 T cell receptor beta chains below were found in one sample sequenced in a study of CD8+ T cells in alopecia areata (dated by TCRdb to 2016 to 2019). Library preparation was by the immunoSEQ multiplex PCR assay. To provide template for TCR sequencing, every sample had RNA extracted and reverse transcribed into cDNA. The immuneACCESS repertoire file appears here via TCRdb, limited to in-frame rearrangements. These files lack a portion of the clones; in checked studies, under half of the deficit traces to unresolved V genes, and the cause of the others is not known. This sample has approximately 200,000 clones in its table, and 45% to 75% of those were observed once. The ten largest make up over 3% of the sample. In the paper's terms, the time point label means: four to five weeks on oral tofacitinib. The intended sense of this specimen's treatment or condition label: oral pan-JAK inhibitor, 5-10 mg twice daily.

The sequences come from CD4+ T cells sorted from blood, collected at week 4, from a patient treated with tofacitinib. The receptors shown here come from a human donor with alopecia areata.

CDR3: CSVASGGFTDTQYF. The CDR3 DNA follows: TGCAGCGTTGCTAGCGGGGGGTTCACAGATACGCAGTATTTT. The J gene is TRBJ2-3, the V gene TRBV29-1; TRBD2 matches at 11 bases. CDR1 is SQVTM, CDR2 ANQGSEA, per germline. The CDR3 totals 14 residues. V was clipped by 4 bases and J by 2 bases; unmatched bases: 2.

The chain carries TRBV6-6 and TRBJ1-5; D is unclear. This CDR3 has 12 amino acids. Germline V gene sequence: CDR1 MNHNY, CDR2 SVGAGI (reference sequence). Trimming left V 0 bases short and J 7 bases short, with 4 bases between. DNA of the CDR3: TGTGCCAGCAGTTACTCGTACCAGCCCCAGCATTTT. This translates into CASSYSYQPQHF.

This chain uses TRBV5-1 with TRBJ2-3, with D possibly called TRBD1 or TRBD2 (5 bases each). Trimming cost V 3 bases and J 6 bases, with 14 bases left between them. The CDR3 runs 14 residues. Germline loops: CDR1 SGHRS, CDR2 YFSETQ. The CDR3 protein is CASSSGGGRDTQYF. Written as DNA, the CDR3 is TGCGCCAGCAGCTCCGGTGGGGGACGGGATACGCAGTATTTT.

The gene calls are TRBV6-1 and TRBJ1-2; TRBD1 matches at 8 bases. Per the germline V gene, CDR1 is MNHNS and CDR2 is SASEGT. The CDR3 extends over 16 amino acids. V lost 0 bases and J lost 8; bases outside the gene matches: 11. Written as DNA, the CDR3 is TGTGCCAGCAGTGAAGCGCTTCCGGGCAGGGGGCGAGGCTACACCTTC. Translated: CASSEALPGRGRGYTF.

The chain has TRBV5-1 and TRBJ1-1, with 8 bases aligning to TRBD1. Germline V CDR1 and CDR2: SGHRS, YFSETQ. V lost 4 bases to trimming and J lost 3 bases; unmatched junction nucleotides: 5. The length of the CDR3 is 14 residues. CDR3 nucleotide sequence: TGCGCCAGCAGCACCAGGGGGCAAGACACTGAAGCTTTCTTT. It encodes CASSTRGQDTEAFF. Looking up the rest from reference TRBV5-1 and TRBJ1-1 gives the full variable domain: KAGVTQTPRYLIKTRGQQVTLSCSPISGHRSVSWYQQTPGQGLQFLFEYFSETQRNKGNFPGRFSGRQFSNSRSEMNVSTLELGDSALYLCASSTRGQDTEAFFGQGTRLTVV.

The gene calls are TRBV2 and TRBJ1-5; D call uncertain. V lost 1 base and J lost 8, with 12 bases in between. The CDR3 is 14 residues long. CDR1 is SNHLY and CDR2 is FYNNEI in the germline V gene. Here the CDR3 reads CASSEGRNGEPQHF. CDR3 DNA sequence: TGTGCCAGCAGTGAAGGCAGGAACGGGGAGCCCCAGCATTTT.

The chain is built from TRBV30 and TRBJ1-5; D possibly corresponds to TRBD1 (6 bases). Germline V gives CDR1 GTSNPN, CDR2 SVGIG (reference sequence). This CDR3 is 13 amino acids long. The ends were cut back, 2 bases at V and 4 bases at J, with 9 bases in the middle. CDR3 coding DNA: TGTGCCTGGAGTAGACAGGTGAATCAGCCCCAGCATTTT. Amino acids: CAWSRQVNQPQHF.

The rearrangement joins TRBV9 to TRBJ1-3; 9 bases fit TRBD1. Trimming at V came to 0 bases and at J to 2 bases, leaving 3 bases not matched to a gene. Germline assignment: CDR1 SGDLS and CDR2 YYNGEE. The CDR3 is 16 residues long. The CDR3 region has the DNA TGTGCCAGCAGCGTAGGGGGACAGGGCACTGGAAACACCATATATTTT. Translated: CASSVGGQGTGNTIYF.

In DNA, the CDR3 is TGTGCCAGCAGCTCACATAAGAACACTGAAGCTTTCTTT. Translating it yields CASSSHKNTEAFF. V usage is TRBV6-5 and J usage is TRBJ1-1; D not resolved. Trimming took off 6 bases at V and 1 base at J, with 9 bases between the two ends. CDR1 MNHEY and CDR2 SVGAGI come from the germline V gene. This CDR3 comprises 13 residues.

V usage is TRBV30 and J usage is TRBJ1-4; D unclear. The CDR3 spans 12 residues. V was shortened by 8 bases and J by 4 bases, with 11 bases between the two germline ends. Per the germline V gene, CDR1 is GTSNPN and CDR2 is SVGIG (reference sequence). CDR3 residues: CAARDGNEKLFF. The CDR3 bases are TGTGCCGCGAGAGACGGTAATGAAAAACTGTTTTTT.

The rearrangement uses TRBV11-2 and TRBJ2-5, with D unresolved. This CDR3 region has 13 residues. Trimming removed 0 bases at V and 7 bases at J, with 9 bases between. Per the germline V gene, CDR1 is SGHAT and CDR2 is FQNNGV. CDR3 bases: TGTGCCAGCAGCTTAGATCGAACCGGGACCCAGTACTTC. Translation: CASSLDRTGTQYF.